This entry lists 14 T cell receptor beta chains sequenced from one sample in a study of radiation and T cells in renal cell carcinoma. Some clones are missing from TCRdb's copy, which holds only in-frame ones; the method was immunoSEQ multiplex PCR. The repertoire includes about 59,000 clones, 60% to 85% of them detected once, and 7.3% sits in the top ten. Documented time point: baseline pretreatment blood. Treatment given: 15 Gy SBRT to primary tumor, nephrectomy 4 weeks later. The sequenced sample was blood, obtained from a patient whose treatment included radiotherapy and nephrectomy. These receptors came from a man in his sixties with renal cell carcinoma.

This chain joins TRBV23-1 and TRBJ1-5; TRBD1 is a possible D gene (5 bases). TRBV23-1 is marked as an open reading frame, function uncertain. The CDR3 length is 16 residues. The V gene lost 3 bases and the J gene lost 11 bases, with 23 bases spanning the gap. The CDR3 DNA is TGCGCCAGCAGTCATCCCGGGACCCCCCCCATCATGGCCCAGCATTTT. Amino acid sequence: CASSHPGTPPIMAQHF.

The V call is TRBV11-3, the J call TRBJ2-1; D might be TRBD1 (6 bases). The V and J ends lost 6 bases and 5 bases respectively, with 14 bases between them. The CDR3 length is 14 residues. Per the germline V gene, CDR1 is SGHNT and CDR2 is YENEEA. The CDR3 sequence: CASRSRDTDNEQFF. For the CDR3, the DNA is TGTGCCAGCAGGTCCCGGGACACCGACAATGAGCAGTTCTTC.

This clone was picked up one time. The genes are TRBV21-1 and TRBJ2-7. TRBV21-1 is a pseudogene segment. This CDR3 is built from 15 residues. In nucleotides, the CDR3 is TGTGCCAGCACCTCTTCCGGGACCAAAACCTACGAGCAGTACGTC. It is translated as CASTSSGTKTYEQYV.

The chain uses TRBV6-1 and TRBJ2-2, with no clear D. Germline-derived CDR1 and CDR2 are MNHNS and SASEGT. This CDR3 contains 13 residues. Trimming pared 6 bases from V and 3 bases from J, leaving 8 bases between. DNA of the CDR3: TGTGCCAGCAGCGCGTGGGACACCGGGGAGCTGTTTTTT. Protein: CASSAWDTGELFF.

This clone was observed a few times. V usage is TRBV16 and J usage is TRBJ2-5, with D uncertain. V dropped 0 bases and J dropped 1 base, with 12 bases sitting between them. CDR3 size: 16 residues. CDR1 is KGHSY and CDR2 is FQNENV in the germline V gene. CDR3 in DNA: TGTGCCAGCAGCCAATCGATTACGGCAGGCCAAGAGACCCAGTACTTC. Amino acid sequence: CASSQSITAGQETQYF.

CDR3 loop: CASSYAGVGSNTEAFF. The CDR3 nucleotides are TGTGCCAGCAGTTACGCGGGAGTAGGCAGTAACACTGAAGCTTTCTTT. The chain is built from TRBV6-5 and TRBJ1-1; D is undetermined. Germline assignment: CDR1 MNHEY and CDR2 SVGAGI. The CDR3 has 16 residues. V lost 2 bases and J lost 2, with 15 bases in between.

The CDR3 sequence is CASSQEGGGVDNEQFF. The CDR3 DNA reads TGTGCCAGCAGCCAAGAGGGCGGGGGGGTGGACAATGAGCAGTTCTTC. The V call is TRBV4-2, the J call TRBJ2-1, with 9 bases fitting TRBD2. Germline CDR1 LGHNA, CDR2 YNFKEQ. V was clipped by 0 bases and J by 5 bases; unmatched bases: 5. The CDR3 consists of 16 residues.

The chain has TRBV9 and TRBJ2-1; 13 nucleotides match TRBD2. CDR1 SGDLS and CDR2 YYNGEE come from the germline V gene. The CDR3 consists of 15 residues. Trimming cost V 3 bases and J 7 bases; bases outside gene matches: 4. This CDR3 is CASSALLAGGNEQFF. CDR3 DNA sequence: TGTGCCAGCAGCGCCTTACTAGCGGGAGGGAATGAGCAGTTCTTC. Supplemented by reference TRBV9 and TRBJ2-1, the full variable domain reads DSGVTQTPKHLITATGQRVTLRCSPRSGDLSVYWYQQSLDQGLQFLIQYYNGEERAKGNILERFSAQQFPDLHSELNLSSLELGDSALYFCASSALLAGGNEQFFGPGTRLTVL.

This clone counts as large (0.1 to 1%). The gene calls are TRBV7-9 and TRBJ2-7; 8 bases agree with TRBD1. Trimming cost V 3 bases and J 3 bases; bases outside gene matches: 4. Germline V CDR1 and CDR2: SEHNR, FQNEAQ (reference sequence). This CDR3 contains 14 residues. This chain's CDR3 is CASSFTGGGYEQYF. The CDR3 nucleotides read TGTGCCAGCAGCTTTACAGGGGGAGGCTACGAGCAGTACTTC.

Regarding this clone: Relative to the germline gene, one junction end is altered; a read error may explain this. The rearrangement links TRBV30 to TRBJ2-1, with D perhaps TRBD2 (5 bases). The CDR3 runs to 11 residues. Germline CDR1 reads GTSNPN; CDR2 reads SVGIG (reference sequence). CDR3 nucleotide sequence: TGTGCGTGGAGTTTCGGGGATGAGCAGTTCTTC. Translated, it gives CAWSFGDEQFF.

This chain connects TRBV4-2 to TRBJ2-2; maybe TRBD1 (6 bases). Germline V gene lookup returns CDR1 LGHNA and CDR2 YNFKEQ. The CDR3 consists of 17 residues. V was pared by 0 bases and J by 1 base, with 12 bases between. Written as DNA, the CDR3 is TGTGCCAGCAGCCAAGACGGGGACACTAAGAACACCGGGGAGCTGTTTTTT. It yields the protein CASSQDGDTKNTGELFF.

J is TRBJ2-5 and V is TRBV6-4; D perhaps matches TRBD2 (7 bases). Trimming took off 3 bases at V and 5 bases at J, with 13 bases between the two ends. The CDR3 contains 14 residues. Germline assignment: CDR1 MRHNA and CDR2 SNTAGT. The CDR3 DNA reads TGTGCCAGCAGTGAACGAGGGGGGGACGAGACCCAGTACTTC. Translating it yields CASSERGGDETQYF.

This chain joins TRBV10-3 and TRBJ2-3; TRBD2 aligns across 9 bases. The trim removed 10 bases at V and 0 bases at J, leaving 5 bases unmatched. From germline, CDR1 is ENHRY and CDR2 SYGVKD. The CDR3 totals 14 residues. Here the CDR3 reads CATRLAASTDTQYF. The CDR3 DNA follows: TGTGCCACCCGACTAGCGGCTAGCACAGATACGCAGTATTTT.

This rearrangement joins TRBV5-1 to TRBJ1-4; no definite D call. Trimming left V 6 bases short and J 0 bases short, with 12 bases between. Looked up from germline, CDR1 is SGHRS and CDR2 is YFSETQ. This CDR3 is built from 15 residues. The CDR3: CASTPSGATNEKLFF. The CDR3 DNA is TGCGCCAGCACCCCCAGCGGGGCAACTAATGAAAAACTGTTTTTT. The complete variable domain, with remaining parts taken from reference TRBV5-1 and TRBJ1-4, reads KAGVTQTPRYLIKTRGQQVTLSCSPISGHRSVSWYQQTPGQGLQFLFEYFSETQRNKGNFPGRFSGRQFSNSRSEMNVSTLELGDSALYLCASTPSGATNEKLFFGSGTQLSVL.